This entry describes one T cell receptor (beta chain). Antigen: not known. Gene names are the mouse ones. The DNA ends 1 residue before the CDR3 does, and the rest of the CDR3 is filled in from the germline J gene. V shed 7 bases and J 4 bases; nucleotides not matched to a gene: 5. CDR1 and CDR2 from the germline V gene are NNHNN and SYGAGS (reference sequence). There are 14 residues in the CDR3. This sample was taken from a study of tissue T cells after allogeneic stem cell transplantation. Method: immunoSEQ multiplex PCR; TCRdb's copy keeps in-frame clones and lacks some. The sample yields approximately 6,700 clones, 45% to 55% seen once. Time point meaning: mouse harvest day 7 after allogeneic transplant. The graft held 10^6 splenic CD5+ T cells and 10^7 T-cell-depleted bone marrow cells. Study outcomes and limitations: The patient cohort was small and clinically heterogeneous, with limited sampling depth.

The specimen sequenced was gut tissue. The chain has TRBV13-2 and TRBJ1-3; 10 bases agree with TRBD1. The clonotype comes from a female BALB/c mouse given C57BL/6 T cells with graft-versus-host disease after an allogeneic hematopoietic cell transplant. The CDR3 reads CASRQGARGNTLYF. The DNA read from the CDR3 is TGTGCCAGCCGACAGGGGGCGCGCGGAAATACGCTCTAT.